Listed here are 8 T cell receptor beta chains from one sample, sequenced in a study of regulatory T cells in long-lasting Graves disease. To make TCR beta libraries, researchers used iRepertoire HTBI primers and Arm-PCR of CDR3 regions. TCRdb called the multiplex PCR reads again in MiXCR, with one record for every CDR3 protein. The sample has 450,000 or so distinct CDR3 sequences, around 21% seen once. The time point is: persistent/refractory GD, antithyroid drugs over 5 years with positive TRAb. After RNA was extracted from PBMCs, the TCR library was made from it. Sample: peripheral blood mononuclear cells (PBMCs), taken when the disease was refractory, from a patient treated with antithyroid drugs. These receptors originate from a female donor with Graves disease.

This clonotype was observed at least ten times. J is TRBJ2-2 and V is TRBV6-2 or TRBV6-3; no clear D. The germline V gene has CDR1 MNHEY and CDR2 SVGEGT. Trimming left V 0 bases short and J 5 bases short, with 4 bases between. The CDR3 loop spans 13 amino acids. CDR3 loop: CASSYSVTGELFF. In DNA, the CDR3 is TGTGCCAGCAGTTACTCAGTTACCGGGGAGCTGTTTTTT.

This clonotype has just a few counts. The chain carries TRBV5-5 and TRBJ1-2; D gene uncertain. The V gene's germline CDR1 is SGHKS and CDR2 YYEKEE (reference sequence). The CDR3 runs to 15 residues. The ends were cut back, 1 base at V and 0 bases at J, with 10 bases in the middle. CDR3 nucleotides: TGTGCCAGCAGCTTGATCGAGCGGGCTAACTATGGCTACACCTTC. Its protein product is CASSLIERANYGYTF. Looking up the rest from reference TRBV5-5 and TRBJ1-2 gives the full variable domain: DAGVTQSPTHLIKTRGQQVTLRCSPISGHKSVSWYQQVLGQGPQFIFQYYEKEERGRGNFPDRFSARQFPNYSSELNVNALLLGDSALYLCASSLIERANYGYTFGSGTRLTVV.

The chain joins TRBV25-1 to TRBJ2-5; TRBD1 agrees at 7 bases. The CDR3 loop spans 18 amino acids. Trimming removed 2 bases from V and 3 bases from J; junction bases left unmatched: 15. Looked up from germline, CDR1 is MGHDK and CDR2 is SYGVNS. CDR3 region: CASSEGLTFGTAEETQYF. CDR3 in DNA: TGTGCCAGCAGTGAAGGCTTAACTTTCGGGACAGCCGAAGAGACCCAGTACTTC.

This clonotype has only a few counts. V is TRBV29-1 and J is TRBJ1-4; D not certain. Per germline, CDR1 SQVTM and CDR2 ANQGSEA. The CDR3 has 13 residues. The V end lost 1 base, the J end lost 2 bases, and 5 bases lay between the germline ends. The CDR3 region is CSVEAGTNEKLFF. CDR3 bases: TGCAGCGTTGAAGCGGGGACTAATGAAAAACTGTTTTTT. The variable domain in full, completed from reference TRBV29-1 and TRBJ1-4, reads SAVISQKPSRDICQRGTSLTIQCQVDSQVTMMFWYRQQPGQSLTLIATANQGSEATYESGFVIDKFPISRPNLTFSTLTVSNMSPEDSSIYLCSVEAGTNEKLFFGSGTQLSVL.

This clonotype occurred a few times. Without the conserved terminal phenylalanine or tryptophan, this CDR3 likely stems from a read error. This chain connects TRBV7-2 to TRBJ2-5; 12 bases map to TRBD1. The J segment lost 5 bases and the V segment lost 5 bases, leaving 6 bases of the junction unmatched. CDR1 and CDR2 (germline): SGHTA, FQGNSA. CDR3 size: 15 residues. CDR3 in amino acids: CASSRDRGRVETQYL. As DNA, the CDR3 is TGTGCCAGCAGCCGGGACAGGGGGCGGGTGGAGACCCAGTACCTC.

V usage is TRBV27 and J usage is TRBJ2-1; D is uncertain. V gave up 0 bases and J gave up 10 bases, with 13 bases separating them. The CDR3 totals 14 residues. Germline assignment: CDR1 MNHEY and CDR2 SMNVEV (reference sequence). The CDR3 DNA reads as TGTGCCAGCAGTTTATCGGTCCTTGGTGGAGAGCAGTTCTTC. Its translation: CASSLSVLGGEQFF.

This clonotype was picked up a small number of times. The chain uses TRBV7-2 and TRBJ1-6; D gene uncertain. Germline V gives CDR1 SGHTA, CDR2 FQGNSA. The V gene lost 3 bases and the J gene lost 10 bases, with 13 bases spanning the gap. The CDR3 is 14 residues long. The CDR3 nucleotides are TGTGCCAGCAGCTTGAAAGCGGTTGGCTCACCCCTCCACTTT. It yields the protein CASSLKAVGSPLHF.

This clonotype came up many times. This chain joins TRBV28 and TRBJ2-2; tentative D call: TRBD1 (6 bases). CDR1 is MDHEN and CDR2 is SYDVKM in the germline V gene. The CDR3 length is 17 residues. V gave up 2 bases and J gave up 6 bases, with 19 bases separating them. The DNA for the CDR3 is TGTGCCAGCAGTTTAATCGTGCGGCAGGGGTTCGCCGGGGAGCTGTTTTTT. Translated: CASSLIVRQGFAGELFF.